These 9 T cell receptor beta chains were sequenced from one sample in a study of T cells in women clearing cervical HPV infection. Assay used: immunoSEQ multiplex PCR; TCRdb lists only in-frame clones, some missing. In total, the table holds tens of thousands of clones. The sequenced sample was blood buffy coat. These receptors were obtained from a woman between 18 and 70 years old with a cervical HPV16 infection that either progressed to CIN3+ or cleared (not recorded which).

On this clone itself: The read terminates 3 residues ahead of where the CDR3 ends, so the germline J gene completes it. The rearrangement links TRBV7-9 to TRBJ1-4, with TRBD1 identical over 7 bases. The CDR3 has 14 amino acids. In germline, CDR1 is SEHNR, CDR2 FQNEAQ (reference sequence). The V and J ends lost 4 bases and 4 bases, in that order; junction bases with no gene match: 3. CDR3 residues: CASSSGQSNEKLFF. The CDR3 DNA, read in part, is TGTGCCAGCAGCTCGGGACAGAGTAATGAAAAA.

Turning to this clone: The read terminates 3 residues ahead of where the CDR3 ends, so the germline J gene completes it. This chain links TRBV18 with TRBJ2-3; TRBD2 agrees at 9 bases. Looked up from germline, CDR1 is KGHSH and CDR2 is LQKENI. The CDR3 totals 13 residues. The J segment lost 2 bases and the V segment lost 7 bases, leaving 1 base of the junction unmatched. CDR3 DNA (partial): TGTGCCAGCTTAGCGGGGGCCACAGATACG. It is translated as CASLAGATDT. The CDR3 as a whole reads CASLAGATDTQYF.

Concerning this clone: The read terminates 3 residues ahead of where the CDR3 ends, so the germline J gene completes it. The chain links TRBV9 to TRBJ2-7, with D unresolved. This CDR3 contains 15 residues. Germline CDR1 SGDLS, CDR2 YYNGEE. The V and J ends lost 0 bases and 2 bases respectively, with 12 bases between them. The sequenced CDR3 bases are TGTGCCAGCAGCGTAGCCCCAGGAAGAGCCTACGAG. Translation: CASSVAPGRAYE. The complete CDR3 reads CASSVAPGRAYEQYF. Variable domain in full (rest from reference TRBV9 and TRBJ2-7): DSGVTQTPKHLITATGQRVTLRCSPRSGDLSVYWYQQSLDQGLQFLIQYYNGEERAKGNILERFSAQQFPDLHSELNLSSLELGDSALYFCASSVAPGRAYEQYFGPGTRLTVT.

In the case of this clone: The read terminates 3 residues ahead of where the CDR3 ends, so the germline J gene completes it. The chain employs TRBV2 and TRBJ2-4, with TRBD2 matching over 7 bases. Germline V gene lookup returns CDR1 SNHLY and CDR2 FYNNEI. The CDR3 totals 14 residues. CDR3 protein: CASSETGGNYGQYF. CDR3 DNA, as far as it was read: TGTGCCAGCAGTGAAACGGGGGGTAACTATGGT.

Regarding this clone: The CDR3 end lies 3 residues beyond the end of the read and is filled in from the germline J gene. J is TRBJ1-1 and V is TRBV7-9, with TRBD1 identical over 7 bases. Germline assignment: CDR1 SEHNR and CDR2 FQNEAQ (reference sequence). V was clipped by 2 bases and J by 4 bases; unmatched bases: 4. There are 14 residues in the CDR3. The CDR3 sequence is CASSLQGEGTEAFF. CDR3 DNA, as far as it was read: TGTGCCAGCAGCTTACAGGGGGAAGGCACTGAA.

Concerning this clone: The read finishes 3 residues shy of the CDR3 end, and the germline J gene is used to complete it. The chain is built from TRBV20-1 and TRBJ2-1; 14 positions agree with TRBD2. Losses at the gene ends were 2 bases for V and 9 bases for J; bases not matched to a gene: 9. The CDR3 length is 16 residues. In germline, CDR1 is DFQATT, CDR2 SNEGSKA (reference sequence). CDR3 amino acids: CSARKTSGGAQGEQFF. Partial CDR3 DNA: TGCAGTGCTAGAAAGACTAGCGGGGGGGCACAGGGTGAG.

Regarding this clone: The sequence runs out 3 residues before the end of the CDR3; the remainder is reconstructed from the germline J gene. This same CDR3 is encoded by further DNA sequences in the sample. The chain recombines TRBV7-2 with TRBJ1-3; 7 bases align to TRBD1. Germline V gene sequence: CDR1 SGHTA, CDR2 FQGNSA. This CDR3 has 14 amino acids. J was trimmed by 4 bases and V by 4 bases; bases with no gene match: 4. The CDR3 bases that were read are TGTGCCAGCAGCTCGACAGGGAGCGGAAACACC. It is translated as CASSSTGSGNT. In full, the CDR3 reads CASSSTGSGNTIYF. Complete variable domain (other parts from reference TRBV7-2 and TRBJ1-3): GAGVSQSPSNKVTEKGKDVELRCDPISGHTALYWYRQSLGQGLEFLIYFQGNSAPDKSGLPSDRFSAERTGGSVSTLTIQRTQQEDSAVYLCASSSTGSGNTIYFGEGSWLTVV.

Comments on this clone: The read ends 3 residues early relative to the CDR3; the germline J gene fills the gap. The chain carries TRBV5-1 and TRBJ2-5, with TRBD2 identical over 12 bases. V dropped 4 bases and J dropped 1; count of bases not matched to a gene: 2. Per the germline V gene, CDR1 is SGHRS and CDR2 is YFSETQ. CDR3 length: 15 amino acids. The sequenced part of the CDR3 DNA is TGCGCCAGCAGCCTAGCGGGGGGGCCCCAAGAGACC. As protein: CASSLAGGPQET. The complete CDR3 protein is CASSLAGGPQETQYF.

A remark on this clone: The read terminates 3 residues ahead of where the CDR3 ends, so the germline J gene completes it. The chain uses TRBV2 and TRBJ2-7; the D gene is possibly TRBD1 (6 bases). The CDR3 runs to 12 residues. Germline V gives CDR1 SNHLY, CDR2 FYNNEI. V lost 7 bases to trimming and J lost 6 bases, with 13 bases between them. The CDR3: CASNPRGGEQYF. The covered CDR3 bases are TGTGCCAGCAACCCCAGAGGGGGCGAG.